The sequence of this T cell receptor beta chain was determined in a study of long-term antiretroviral therapy in people with HIV. Samples were assayed with immunoSEQ v3.0 at survey level. The repertoire was sequenced with immunoSEQ multiplex PCR; TCRdb's copy has only in-frame clones and lacks some. The sample has around 15,000 clones, approximately 85% seen once. The V and J ends lost 6 bases and 1 base respectively, with 11 bases between them. Looked up from germline, CDR1 is MNHEY and CDR2 is SMNVEV (reference sequence). The CDR3 loop spans 14 amino acids. This TCR derives from a woman in her forties with HIV. The starting material was unsorted PBMCs, obtained 0.5 years after starting antiretroviral therapy. V usage is TRBV27 and J usage is TRBJ2-3, with unresolved D. CDR3 sequence: CASSPLQGTDTQYF. The CDR3 DNA sequence: TGTGCCAGCAGCCCACTCCAAGGCACAGATACGCAGTATTTT.